Sequencing of this T cell receptor beta chain was carried out in a study of beta chain features in type 1 diabetes. Study overall: Across every sample, about 100 million sorted cells were examined in total. Regarding the study as a whole: Shortening that was moderate but significant affected the TCRB CDR3s of Type 1 diabetes patients in all four CD4+ subsets. Among type 1 diabetes patients, VDJ junctions had fewer insertions and more deletions. Whether TCRB rearrangement is influenced by HLA type went unresolved here.

The trim removed 7 bases at V and 10 bases at J, leaving 6 bases unmatched. This CDR3 comprises 12 residues. The germline gives CDR1 GTSNPN, CDR2 SVGIG (reference sequence). CD45RO/CCR7/CD25/CD127/CD95/CD27 staining was used to isolate CD4+ naive, central memory, regulatory and stem cell-like memory cells by sorting. This clone was recorded once. What it recognizes is unknown. The isolated RNA, all of it, was reverse transcribed, so expressed TCRB transcripts were what got sequenced. Produced via immunoSEQ multiplex PCR; TCRdb's table is partial and in-frame only. This table has hundreds of thousands of clones, around an eighth appearing once.

This clonotype was sampled from a man aged 18 to 30 with type 1 diabetes. The sample comprised naive CD4+ T cells from blood. The genes are TRBV30 and TRBJ1-6; 8 nucleotides match TRBD1. CDR3 protein: CALTGVGSPLHF. CDR3 DNA sequence: TGTGCCTTGACAGGGGTTGGGTCACCCCTCCACTTT. Using reference TRBV30 and TRBJ1-6 for the parts outside the CDR3, the full variable domain is SQTIHQWPATLVQPVGSPLSLECTVEGTSNPNLYWYRQAAGRGLQLLFYSVGIGQISSEVPQNLSASRPQDRQFILSSKKLLLSDSGFYLCALTGVGSPLHFGNGTRLTVT.